This TCR beta chain was obtained from a study of T cells in Graves' hyperthyroidism and ophthalmopathy (dated 2019 in TCRdb). For context, the study as a whole: Peripheral blood was sampled at the time of initial diagnosis, prior to any treatment. A discovery cohort of 95 to 100 patients, approximately 45 with Graves' ophthalmopathy and approximately 57 with stable Graves' hyperthyroidism, was used to find distinguishing TCR V-J signatures. The approximately 90 discovery patients were randomly split 7:3 into training and test sets. Thyroid tissue and blood T-cell repertoires from six Graves' hyperthyroidism patients were also compared in the study. Following sampling, methimazole starting at 30 mg daily was given to hyperthyroidism patients, and high-dose intravenous methylprednisolone was given to ophthalmopathy patients. Whether ophthalmopathy could be predicted prospectively was tested in an independent validation cohort made up of roughly 20 hyperthyroidism patients plus 17 patients who later progressed to ophthalmopathy. The paper describes TCR Vbeta CDR3 sequencing of 140 or so peripheral blood samples, made up of around 41 ophthalmopathy patients, some 76 hyperthyroidism patients and 17 progressor patients.

Ten or more counts support this clonotype. This clone's antigen is unknown. The input lacks base qualities; no much larger clone sits a single base away. Graves' hyperthyroidism was defined as stable when no progression to ophthalmopathy occurred over 18 months of follow-up. The hyperthyroidism patients were between 18 and 65 years old and newly diagnosed, with a disease duration of less than 2 months. The study excluded patients with uncontrolled infections, other autoimmune diseases, pregnancy or lactation. Diagnoses were based on clinical symptoms, serum thyroxine and TRAb, thyroid ultrasound and orbital computed tomography. PBMCs were separated from 10 ml of fresh peripheral blood using Ficoll-Paque density gradient centrifugation. Trizol reagent was used to extract total RNA, and RNA quality was then checked on an Agilent 2100 Bioanalyzer. Findings and caveats that apply to the study as a whole: In validation, progression to ophthalmopathy was predicted by the model with approximately 67% sensitivity and roughly 76% specificity, a median of roughly 6.4 months before onset. Sample size was not statistically predetermined, and investigators were not blinded to group allocation. In cross-validation, a model built on a 13 V-J signature told ophthalmopathy apart from stable hyperthyroidism with approximately 90% sensitivity and 81% to 82% specificity, and in testing the same model reached 80%/75%. Most expanded thyroid clonotypes (frequency above 0.001) were also found in blood, which suggests that blood repertoires may mirror thyroid immune responses.

V is cut back by 7 bases and J by 4 bases, with 7 bases in the junction unmatched. The CDR3 covers 16 residues, taking in both the cysteine and the phenylalanine. CDR3 DNA only is kept here, 48 bases in frame from base 1. Amplification of TCR beta CDR3 regions was carried out from RNA transcripts. The TCR CDR3 was subjected to a first round of RT-PCR using the HTBI primer set and the Qiagen OneStep RT-PCR kit. Libraries were constructed in a second round of multiplex PCR, after which size selection and purification were performed. The libraries were sequenced on an Illumina HiSeq2000 using paired-end 100 bp reads. The published analysis was carried out like this. SOAPnuke was used to process the raw data, with reads discarded if the reads contained adapters or uncalled bases, had a mean Phred below 15, or lacked an exact constant-primer or identifier match. COPE v1.2.5 was used to merge the high-quality paired reads, and each unique nucleotide sequence was defined as a clonotype. MiTCR v1.1 was used to align the clonotypes against IMGT TRBV, TRBD and TRBJ reference segments. Only V-J combinations with frequency above 0.0001, covering 98% to 99.2% of repertoires, were analysed. The TCS score was defined as F50 (clonal expansion) divided by E x V (chaos), with BLOSUM62-based TCRdist calculated between CDR3 peptides within each V-J. Welch's t-statistics and random forest reduced around 520 V-J features to 10 to 15, which were used in a naive Bayes classifier (R e1071). In TCRdb, the public reads were trimmed at Q25 with fastp and aligned with MiXCR, with productive beta chains retained. Rows are unified per CDR3 protein, each entry keeping the most common DNA and genes. TCRdb, not the authors, supplied the V and J calls. This sample lists around 340,000 distinct CDR3 sequences; roughly 18% were detected once. Jointly, the top ten make up 49% of the sample.

Sequencing used blood. The chain is assembled from TRBV12-3 or TRBV12-4 and TRBJ2-5; the junction holds 15 bases that match TRBD2. This receptor was identified in a woman aged 45-65 years with Graves' hyperthyroidism. The CDR3 sequence is CASKRTSGGARETQYF. The base sequence is TGTGCCAGCAAAAGGACTAGCGGGGGGGCTCGAGAGACCCAGTACTTC.